The 17 T cell receptor beta chains below come from one sample, sequenced in a study of T cells expressing NK-cell markers. One entry per CDR3 protein, without DNA, is what TCRdb gives after re-calling the 5' RACE reads. The data include about 460,000 distinct CDR3 sequences; the top ten clones carry under 1.5%. The sequenced sample was blood T cells: a sorted CD56 or NKG2C T cell subset, CD4+ or CD8+ T cells, or bulk PBMC T cells (not recorded which). These receptors were taken from a woman aged 45 to 65 in good health.

V and J are TRBV2 and TRBJ2-3. This CDR3 region has 14 residues. Germline assignment: CDR1 SNHLY and CDR2 FYNNEI. CDR3 protein: CASSESGSTDTQYF.

V is TRBV11-2 and J is TRBJ2-5; TCRdb's assignment of TRBD1 cannot be checked, as there is no DNA. This CDR3 has 15 amino acids. Germline V lookup: CDR1 SGHAT, CDR2 FQNNGV. The CDR3 spells CASSSGERGQETQYF.

The chain uses TRBV6-1 and TRBJ2-1; the TRBD2 assignment by TCRdb is unverifiable without DNA. Germline values: CDR1 MNHNS, CDR2 SASEGT. This CDR3 is 16 amino acids long. The CDR3 region is CASSGGLAASYNEQFF.

The chain has TRBV15 and TRBJ1-1; the D call from TCRdb, TRBD1, cannot be confirmed without DNA. The germline V gene encodes CDR1 LNHNV and CDR2 YYDKDF (reference sequence). There are 15 residues in the CDR3. CDR3 region: CATSRGGTGKTEAFF.

The V call is TRBV29-1, the J call TRBJ2-1; TCRdb's D call of TRBD2 is untestable without DNA. From germline, CDR1 is SQVTM and CDR2 ANQGSEA. The CDR3 covers 12 residues. The CDR3 region is CSVDSSTDEQFF.

The chain employs TRBV4-2 and TRBJ2-1; no DNA is available, so the TRBD2 call from TCRdb remains unchecked. Germline V gene lookup returns CDR1 LGHNA and CDR2 YNFKEQ. This CDR3 is 15 amino acids long. The CDR3 here is CASSQLDSGRNEQFF.

The chain couples TRBV6-2 or TRBV6-3 to TRBJ1-6. This CDR3 comprises 15 residues. The germline gives CDR1 MNHEY, CDR2 SVGEGT. CDR3 in amino acids: CASRGTATRGSPLHF.

The rearrangement links TRBV20-1 to TRBJ1-6; TCRdb's D call of TRBD1 is untestable without DNA. This CDR3 is 16 amino acids long. Germline V lookup: CDR1 DFQATT, CDR2 SNEGSKA (reference sequence). CDR3 protein: CSATDRPGSYNSPLHF.

The chain has TRBV6-6 and TRBJ1-1; TCRdb's D call of TRBD1 is untestable without DNA. The CDR3 has 14 residues. Per the germline V gene, CDR1 is MNHNY and CDR2 is SVGAGI (reference sequence). This chain's CDR3 is CASSTGTGATEAFF.

The chain is built from TRBV6-1 and TRBJ2-1. Germline values: CDR1 MNHNS, CDR2 SASEGT. The CDR3 consists of 16 residues. CDR3 region: CASLSLQRSSYNEQFF.

This chain links TRBV18 with TRBJ2-7; the D call from TCRdb, TRBD1, cannot be confirmed without DNA. Germline lookup yields CDR1 KGHSH and CDR2 LQKENI. The CDR3 loop spans 15 amino acids. CDR3 residues: CASSPNKGDLSEQYF.

The rearrangement joins TRBV10-3 to TRBJ2-3. The CDR3 contains 14 residues. CDR1 and CDR2 from the germline V gene are ENHRY and SYGVKD. CDR3 loop: CAISESLATDTQYF.

The genes are TRBV7-8 and TRBJ2-2; absent DNA, TCRdb's TRBD1 call cannot be checked. Germline V gives CDR1 SGHVS, CDR2 FQNEAQ. The CDR3 totals 17 residues. The CDR3 spells CASSSFTGGVSPGELFF.

This chain uses TRBV12-3 or TRBV12-4 with TRBJ1-6. The CDR3 contains 13 residues. The CDR3 region is CASSVKVDSPLHF.

This chain links TRBV6-1 with TRBJ2-1; the D call from TCRdb, TRBD1, cannot be confirmed without DNA. The CDR3 totals 15 residues. The germline CDR1 and CDR2 sequences are MNHNS and SASEGT. CDR3 sequence: CASSERRGPNNEQFF.

The chain combines TRBV9 with TRBJ2-1. This CDR3 contains 15 residues. Germline lookup yields CDR1 SGDLS and CDR2 YYNGEE. The CDR3 loop reads CASSVAEGSYNEQFF.

The V and J genes are TRBV29-1 and TRBJ2-3; TCRdb selects TRBD2, and the lack of DNA leaves this call unchecked. The CDR3 has 15 residues. Germline CDR1 and CDR2: SQVTM and ANQGSEA. CDR3 residues: CSVEYSGGTGDTQYF.